These 8 T cell receptor beta chains originate from one sample sequenced in a study of blood T cell repertoires in COVID-19. Data came from immunoSEQ multiplex PCR; TCRdb stores just in-frame clones and leaves some out. This sample yields 200,000 to 250,000 clones, of which 83% are seen a single time; under 3% belongs to the top ten. Specimen: peripheral blood. Receptors originate from a man aged 45-65 years with active or convalescent COVID-19.

This clone was recorded at least ten times. Here the CDR3 reads CASSPLMSSYEQYF. The CDR3 nucleotides read TGTGCCAGCAGCCCTTTAATGTCCTCCTACGAGCAGTACTTC. The chain uses TRBV14 and TRBJ2-7; no clear D. CDR1 is SGHDN and CDR2 is FVKESK in the germline V gene. V lost 4 bases and J 0 bases, leaving 10 bases between the germline ends. This CDR3 region has 14 residues. Complete variable domain (other parts from reference TRBV14 and TRBJ2-7): EAGVTQFPSHSVIEKGQTVTLRCDPISGHDNLYWYRRVMGKEIKFLLHFVKESKQDESGMPNNRFLAERTGGTYSTLKVQPAELEDSGVYFCASSPLMSSYEQYFGPGTRLTVT.

In its sample, this clone was seen a few times. This chain links TRBV5-1 with TRBJ1-4, with 7 bases matching TRBD1. Trimming removed 6 bases from V and 4 bases from J; junction bases left unmatched: 6. Germline V gives CDR1 SGHRS, CDR2 YFSETQ. This CDR3 spans 14 amino acids. The CDR3: CASNPTGFNEKLFF. The CDR3 region has the DNA TGCGCCAGCAACCCGACAGGGTTTAATGAAAAACTGTTTTTT. The full variable domain, with the rest looked up from reference TRBV5-1 and TRBJ1-4, is KAGVTQTPRYLIKTRGQQVTLSCSPISGHRSVSWYQQTPGQGLQFLFEYFSETQRNKGNFPGRFSGRQFSNSRSEMNVSTLELGDSALYLCASNPTGFNEKLFFGSGTQLSVL.

The chain recombines TRBV6-5 with TRBJ2-1; 7 bases are a match to TRBD1. CDR1 is MNHEY, CDR2 SVGAGI, per germline. The V and J ends lost 4 bases and 3 bases, in that order; junction bases with no gene match: 6. The CDR3 has 15 amino acids. CDR3 in amino acids: CASSSQGTVYNEQFF. In DNA form, the CDR3 reads TGTGCCAGCAGTTCACAGGGGACGGTCTACAATGAGCAGTTCTTC.

The chain uses TRBV11-2 and TRBJ2-7; tentatively, D is TRBD2 (6 bases). This CDR3 spans 15 amino acids. The V end was cut by 3 bases, the J end by 0 bases, with 12 bases between. Per germline, CDR1 SGHAT and CDR2 FQNNGV. CDR3 loop: CASSFLRDHSYEQYF. Written as DNA, the CDR3 is TGTGCCAGCAGCTTCCTGCGGGACCACTCCTACGAGCAGTACTTC. Combining the CDR3 with reference TRBV11-2 and TRBJ2-7 gives the whole variable domain EAGVAQSPRYKIIEKRQSVAFWCNPISGHATLYWYQQILGQGPKLLIQFQNNGVVDDSQLPKDRFSAERLKGVDSTLKIQPAKLEDSAVYLCASSFLRDHSYEQYFGPGTRLTVT.

Only one count was recorded for this clone. The chain employs TRBV3-1 (or the pseudogene TRBV3-2) and TRBJ2-2; D possibly corresponds to TRBD1 (5 bases). The CDR3 has 16 amino acids. Trimming pared 5 bases from V and 2 bases from J, leaving 15 bases between. Germline V lookup: CDR1 LGHDT, CDR2 YNNKEL (reference sequence). The CDR3 bases are TGTGCCAGCAGCAGTAGACAGATTAAAAACACCGGGGAGCTGTTTTTT. This codes for CASSSRQIKNTGELFF.

The CDR3: CASSDERAYEQYF. CDR3 DNA: TGCGCCAGCAGTGATGAGAGAGCCTACGAGCAGTACTTC. This chain uses TRBV10-2 with TRBJ2-7; D is unclear. Trimming took off 3 bases at V and 2 bases at J, with 8 bases between the two ends. CDR1 WSHSY and CDR2 SAAADI come from the germline V gene. The CDR3 loop spans 13 amino acids.

This clone was found a few times. The CDR3, as DNA: TGTGCCAGCTCACCACTTGGGGCTTCTAATGAAAAACTGTTTTTT. Its protein product is CASSPLGASNEKLFF. V usage is TRBV18 and J usage is TRBJ1-4; tentative D call: TRBD1 (5 bases). The V end was cut by 1 base, the J end by 3 bases, with 9 bases between. Germline assignment: CDR1 KGHSH and CDR2 LQKENI. The CDR3 runs 15 residues.

In DNA form, the CDR3 reads TGTGCCAGTAGTTCGGTATGGGGGCGCTCCTACGAGCAGTACTTC. This sequence encodes CASSSVWGRSYEQYF. The chain recombines TRBV19 with TRBJ2-7; tentative D call: TRBD1 (6 bases). CDR1 is LNHDA, CDR2 SQIVND, per germline (reference sequence). This CDR3 contains 15 residues. V gave up 5 bases and J gave up 0 bases, with 14 bases separating them. Supplemented by reference TRBV19 and TRBJ2-7, the full variable domain reads DGGITQSPKYLFRKEGQNVTLSCEQNLNHDAMYWYRQDPGQGLRLIYYSQIVNDFQKGDIAEGYSVSREKKESFPLTVTSAQKNPTAFYLCASSSVWGRSYEQYFGPGTRLTVT.